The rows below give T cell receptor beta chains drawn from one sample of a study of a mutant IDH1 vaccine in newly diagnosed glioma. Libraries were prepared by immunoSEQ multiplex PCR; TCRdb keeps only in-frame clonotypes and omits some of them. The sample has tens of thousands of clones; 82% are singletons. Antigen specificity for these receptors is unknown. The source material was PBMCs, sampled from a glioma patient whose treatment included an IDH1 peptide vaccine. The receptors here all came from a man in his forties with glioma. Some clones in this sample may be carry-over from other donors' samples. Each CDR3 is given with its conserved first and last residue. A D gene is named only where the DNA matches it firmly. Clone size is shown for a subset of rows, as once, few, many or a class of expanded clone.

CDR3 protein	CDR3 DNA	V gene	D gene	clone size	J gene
CASSLNQGASGNTIYF	TGTGCCAGCAGCCTTAACCAGGGGGCTTCTGGAAACACCATATATTTT	TRBV7-6	TRBD1	.	TRBJ1-3
CASSPRDRETKQPPTEAFF	TGTGCCAGCTCACCAAGGGACAGGGAAACAAAGCAACCCCCAACTGAAGCTTTCTTT	TRBV18	TRBD1	.	TRBJ1-1
CASKRGGTDTQYF	TGTGCCAGCAAACGGGGCGGCACAGATACGCAGTATTTT	TRBV7-3	.	.	TRBJ2-3
CASSRVPSNEQFF	TGCGCCAGCAGCCGAGTACCCAGCAATGAGCAGTTCTTC	TRBV4-1	.	.	TRBJ2-1
CASRRDRANYGYTF	TGTGCCAGCAGGAGAGACAGGGCTAACTATGGCTACACCTTC	TRBV2	TRBD1	.	TRBJ1-2
CASSLGGSTDTQYF	TGTGCCAGCAGCTTGGGGGGTAGCACAGATACGCAGTATTTT	TRBV5-4	.	.	TRBJ2-3
CASSLRQGAAYEQYF	TGTGCCAGCAGCCTTCGACAGGGGGCGGCTTACGAGCAGTACTTC	TRBV14	TRBD1	once	TRBJ2-7
CASRPADQGAHTEAFF	TGTGCCAGCAGACCCGCCGACCAGGGGGCCCACACTGAAGCTTTCTTT	TRBV11-2	TRBD1	.	TRBJ1-1
CASKGSGQGTRTPHYEQYF	TGTGCCAGCAAAGGCTCAGGGCAGGGAACCCGTACACCCCACTACGAGCAGTACTTC	TRBV28	.	.	TRBJ2-7
CASSQGRSTEAFF	TGCGCCAGCAGCCAAGGACGCAGCACTGAAGCTTTCTTT	TRBV4-3	.	.	TRBJ1-1
CATSEPSRQEPYNEQFF	TGTGCCACCAGCGAACCGAGCCGACAGGAACCCTACAATGAGCAGTTCTTC	TRBV15	.	.	TRBJ2-1
CASSLTGTEETRYF	TGTGCCAGCAGCTTGACAGGGACCGAAGAGACCCGGTACTTC	TRBV5-4	.	.	TRBJ2-5
CASSLGGGKTEAFF	TGCGCCAGCAGCTTGGGTGGGGGGAAGACTGAAGCTTTCTTT	TRBV5-1	.	.	TRBJ1-1
CASSLADIFGYGYTF	TGCGCCAGCAGCTTGGCGGACATATTTGGATATGGCTACACCTTC	TRBV5-1	.	.	TRBJ1-2
CASSLFGTGGGAEAFF	TGTGCCAGCAGTTTATTTGGAACTGGTGGGGGCGCTGAAGCTTTCTTT	TRBV27	.	.	TRBJ1-1
CASSNPGQGWSSPLHF	TGTGCCAGTAGTAACCCGGGACAGGGGTGGAGTTCACCCCTCCACTTT	TRBV19	TRBD1	.	TRBJ1-6
CAWSGTPNEKLFF	TGTGCCTGGAGTGGGACTCCGAATGAAAAACTGTTTTTT	TRBV30	.	.	TRBJ1-4
CAWRLAYNEQFF	TGTGCCTGGAGACTAGCTTACAATGAGCAGTTCTTC	TRBV30	.	.	TRBJ2-1
CASSGGLFYEQYF	TGTGCCAGCAGTGGGGGTCTATTCTACGAGCAGTACTTC	TRBV2	.	.	TRBJ2-7
CASSEAYGGLNTGELFF	TGTGCCAGCAGTGAAGCGTATGGGGGACTTAACACCGGGGAGCTGTTTTTT	TRBV25-1	.	.	TRBJ2-2
CASSIGGTYEQYF	TGTGCCAGCAGCATAGGGGGGACCTACGAGCAGTACTTC	TRBV7-8	.	.	TRBJ2-7
CASSSPPQAVLTHEQYF	TGTGCCAGCAGCTCCCCCCCACAGGCGGTGTTGACCCACGAGCAGTACTTC	TRBV7-9	.	once	TRBJ2-7
CATHKDRVLGEQYF	TGTGCCACTCATAAGGACAGGGTTTTGGGCGAGCAGTACTTC	TRBV30	TRBD1	.	TRBJ2-7
CASSVTSGGTNEQFF	TGTGCCAGCAGTGTGACTAGCGGGGGCACCAATGAGCAGTTCTTC	TRBV2	TRBD2	.	TRBJ2-1
CASSLLRILNTEAFF	TGTGCCAGCAGCTTGTTGCGGATATTAAACACTGAAGCTTTCTTT	TRBV5-8	.	.	TRBJ1-1
CAWTPGNPTEAFF	TGTGCCTGGACTCCAGGGAACCCCACTGAAGCTTTCTTT	TRBV30	.	.	TRBJ1-1
CASSLNVIPSTDTQYF	TGTGCCAGCAGCTTAAACGTTATCCCTAGCACAGATACGCAGTATTTT	TRBV11-1	.	once	TRBJ2-3